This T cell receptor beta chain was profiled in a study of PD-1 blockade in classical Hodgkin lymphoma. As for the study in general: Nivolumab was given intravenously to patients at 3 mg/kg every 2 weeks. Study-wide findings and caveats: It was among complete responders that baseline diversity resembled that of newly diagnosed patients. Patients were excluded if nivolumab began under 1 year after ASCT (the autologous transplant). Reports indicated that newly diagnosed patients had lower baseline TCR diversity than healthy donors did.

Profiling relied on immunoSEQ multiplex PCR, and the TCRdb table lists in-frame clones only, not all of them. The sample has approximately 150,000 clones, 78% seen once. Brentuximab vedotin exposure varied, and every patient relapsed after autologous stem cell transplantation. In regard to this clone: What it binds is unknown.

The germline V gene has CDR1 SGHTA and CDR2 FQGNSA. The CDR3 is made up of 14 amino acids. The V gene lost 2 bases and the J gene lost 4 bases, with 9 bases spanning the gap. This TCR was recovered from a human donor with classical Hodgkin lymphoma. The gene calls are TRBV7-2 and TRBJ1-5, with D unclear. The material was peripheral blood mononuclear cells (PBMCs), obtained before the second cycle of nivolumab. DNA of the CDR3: TGTGCCAGCAGCTTAAATTGGGGAAATCAGCCCCAGCATTTT. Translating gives CASSLNWGNQPQHF.